These T cell receptor beta chains were read from a single sample in a study of blood T cell repertoires in COVID-19. Generated by immunoSEQ multiplex PCR, the TCRdb table keeps only in-frame clones and is missing some. This table holds roughly 150,000 clones, about 86% found once. The sample comprised peripheral blood. All receptors derive from a man aged 70-80 years with active or convalescent COVID-19. The CDR3 runs from the conserved cysteine through the conserved F or W. The D gene is left open where the match is weak. Not all rows give a size; the values are once, few, many and, for expanded clones, a class.

TRBJ2-3,.,15,TRBD2,TRBV6-2/TRBV6-3,TGTGCCAGCAGTGCACGGGCTAGCGGGAGGTGGACGCAGTATTTT,CASSARASGRWTQYF
TRBJ2-3,.,12,.,TRBV7-9,TGTGCCAGCAGCCTAAATCTAGATACGCAGTATTTT,CASSLNLDTQYF
TRBJ2-2,once,16,.,TRBV6-1,TGTGCCAGCAGTGAAGCGCTCCAGGGGTGGACCGGGGAGCTGTTTTTT,CASSEALQGWTGELFF
TRBJ2-1,.,17,.,TRBV5-1,TGCGCCAGCAGTCGATTCCCGGGACTCGAGACCTACAATGAGCAGTTCTTC,CASSRFPGLETYNEQFF
TRBJ2-7,.,11,.,TRBV3-1/TRBV3-2,TGTGCCAGCAGCCTCCTCGGGGAGCAGTACTTC,CASSLLGEQYF
TRBJ1-1,.,14,.,TRBV28,TGTGCCAGCAGCCCAGGCCGTAGAAACACTGAAGCTTTCTTT,CASSPGRRNTEAFF
TRBJ2-1,.,16,TRBD2,TRBV3-1/TRBV3-2,TGTGCCAGCAGCCAAGATCGACTAGCGGGAGTGGATGAGCAGTTCTTC,CASSQDRLAGVDEQFF
TRBJ2-2,once,16,TRBD2,TRBV5-1,TGCGCCAGCAGCTTGACTAGCGGGTCGAACACCGGGGAGCTGTTTTTT,CASSLTSGSNTGELFF
TRBJ2-5,.,15,.,TRBV6-1,TGTGCCAGCAGTGAGGCCGCGGGGGCAGGAGAGACCCAGTACTTC,CASSEAAGAGETQYF
TRBJ1-2,.,14,TRBD1,TRBV30,TGTGCCTGGAGACCCGACAGGGGGCCCTATGGCTACACCTTC,CAWRPDRGPYGYTF
TRBJ2-6,.,18,TRBD1,TRBV19,TGTGCCAGTAGTCCTACAGGGGGCGGCTTCTCTGGGGCCAACGTCCTGACTTTC,CASSPTGGGFSGANVLTF
TRBJ2-1,few,15,.,TRBV5-1,TGCGCCAGCAGAATCGGACATACCTCCTACAATGAGCAGTTCTTC,CASRIGHTSYNEQFF
TRBJ2-7,.,12,TRBD1,TRBV6-5,TGTGCCAGCGACAGGGACTCCTACGAGCAGTACTTC,CASDRDSYEQYF
TRBJ2-4,.,18,TRBD2,TRBV7-2,TGTGCCAGCAGCCCCGGGACTAGCGGGGGGGTAGCCAAAAACATTCAGTACTTC,CASSPGTSGGVAKNIQYF
TRBJ1-2,.,16,TRBD1,TRBV10-3,TGTGCCATCAGTGAGCCGACAGGGGTATTAAGGGATGGCTACACCTTC,CAISEPTGVLRDGYTF
TRBJ2-2,.,14,.,TRBV4-1,TGCGCCAGCAGCCAAGGGCAAAACACCGGGGAGCTGTTTTTT,CASSQGQNTGELFF
TRBJ1-2,.,14,.,TRBV5-1,TGCGCCAGCAGATCTGAGGCAGGGATGAGCGGCTACACCTTC,CASRSEAGMSGYTF
TRBJ2-7,.,14,.,TRBV27,TGTGCCAGCAGACCCTCCGGGGCGGGACGAAAGCAGTACTTC,CASRPSGAGRKQYF
TRBJ2-1,.,14,TRBD2,TRBV2,TGTGCCAGCAGTGACGAGGGGACTACCAATGAGCAGTTCTTC,CASSDEGTTNEQFF
TRBJ2-2,.,16,.,TRBV4-1,TGCGCCAGCAGCCAAGTGGGGACACCCTTCACCGGGGAGCTGTTTTTT,CASSQVGTPFTGELFF
TRBJ2-4,.,18,TRBD2,TRBV7-2,TGTGCCAGCAGCACTCTTTTTAGCGGGACCGTAGCCAAAAACATTCAGTACTTC,CASSTLFSGTVAKNIQYF
TRBJ2-3,.,15,.,TRBV11-1,TGTGCCAGCGCCCGTAACACCCGCGGAACGGGTACGCAGTATTTT,CASARNTRGTGTQYF
TRBJ1-3,.,18,.,TRBV2,TGTGCCAGCAGTGAAGTGGGCGGGCTGTTCGCGTCTGGAAACACCATATATTTT,CASSEVGGLFASGNTIYF
TRBJ2-7,.,17,TRBD2,TRBV11-2,TGTGCCAGCAGCCCGTTTGGGGCTAGCGGGAGCTCCTACGAGCAGTACTTC,CASSPFGASGSSYEQYF
TRBJ1-3,.,16,.,TRBV4-3,TGCGCCAGCAGCCAAGAGAGGGCAGGGGCTGGAAACACCATATATTTT,CASSQERAGAGNTIYF
TRBJ2-7,.,13,.,TRBV18,TGTGCCAGCTCACCACGGGCAGGACTAGAGCAGTACTTC,CASSPRAGLEQYF
TRBJ1-1,few,14,.,TRBV5-4,TGTGCCAGCAGCCGGACAGCAATGAACACTGAAGCTTTCTTT,CASSRTAMNTEAFF
TRBJ1-5,.,15,TRBD1,TRBV27,TGTGCCAGCAGCCCCCGGACAGGGGTAAATCAGCCCCAGCATTTT,CASSPRTGVNQPQHF
TRBJ2-1,.,16,TRBD1,TRBV4-1,TGCGCCAGCAGCCGAGGCCTGACAGGGGATTTCGATGAGCAGTTCTTC,CASSRGLTGDFDEQFF
TRBJ2-5,.,15,TRBD2,TRBV5-4,TGTGCCAGCAGCTTGGTTAGGACTAGGGGAGAGACCCAGTACTTC,CASSLVRTRGETQYF
TRBJ1-2,many,13,.,TRBV5-6,TGTGCCAGCAGCTCCGGTGAGGAATATGGCTACACCTTC,CASSSGEEYGYTF
TRBJ1-1,.,13,.,TRBV5-1,TGCGCCAGCAGGGAGACTGAGAGGACTGAAGCTTTCTTT,CASRETERTEAFF
TRBJ1-5,.,17,TRBD1,TRBV18,TGTGCCAGCTCACGGGACAGGGGTCCCTTGGGCAATCAGCCCCAGCATTTT,CASSRDRGPLGNQPQHF
TRBJ1-1,.,13,.,TRBV7-9,TGTGCCAGCAGTACAACAGGGTCCACTGAAGCTTTCTTT,CASSTTGSTEAFF
TRBJ2-1,.,16,TRBD2,TRBV28,TGTGCCAGCAGTTTATTAGGCGGGAGGGAGAGAAATGAGCAGTTCTTC,CASSLLGGRERNEQFF
TRBJ1-4,.,14,TRBD1,TRBV7-2,TGTGCCAGCAGTTGGACAGGGGACCGTGAAAAACTGTTTTTT,CASSWTGDREKLFF
TRBJ1-2,.,17,TRBD1,TRBV19,TGTGCCAGTAGTATAGATAGGCCCCACAGGGGGGACTATGGCTACACCTTC,CASSIDRPHRGDYGYTF
TRBJ2-5,.,12,TRBD1,TRBV7-9,TGTGCCAGCAGCTTCGACAGGGATTTCCAGTACTTC,CASSFDRDFQYF
TRBJ2-7,.,14,TRBD2,TRBV28,TGTGCCAGCAGTGCCGGGACTAGGCTCTACGAGCAGTACTTC,CASSAGTRLYEQYF
TRBJ1-5,few,17,TRBD1,TRBV6-2/TRBV6-3,TGTGCCAGCAGTACCCGGGACAGGGGATATAGCAATCAGCCCCAGCATTTT,CASSTRDRGYSNQPQHF
TRBJ1-6,.,13,.,TRBV30,TGTGCCTGGAGTGTACAGTGGAATTCACCCCTCCACTTT,CAWSVQWNSPLHF
TRBJ2-7,.,15,TRBD2,TRBV2,TGTGCCAGCAGCCGAAGGCGGGGGGGCAATCGGGAGCAGTACTTC,CASSRRRGGNREQYF
TRBJ1-1,.,14,TRBD1,TRBV6-5,TGTGCCAGCAGTACGGGGACAGGGGGCACTGAAGCTTTCTTT,CASSTGTGGTEAFF
TRBJ2-3,.,17,TRBD2,TRBV15,TGTGCCACCAGACTAAGCGGGGGGCCCACCAGCACAGATACGCAGTATTTT,CATRLSGGPTSTDTQYF
TRBJ2-2,.,18,.,TRBV15,TGTGCCACCAGCAGAGACCCCCCCCTCAGGGGTTGGAACGGGGAGCTGTTTTTT,CATSRDPPLRGWNGELFF
TRBJ2-3,once,16,.,TRBV7-2,TGTGCCAGCAGTCGCGGGACTGGCATTCGCACAGATACGCAGTATTTT,CASSRGTGIRTDTQYF
TRBJ1-1,.,14,.,TRBV28,TGTGCCAGCAGTTTATCCCGACAGAACACTGAAGCTTTCTTT,CASSLSRQNTEAFF
TRBJ1-5,.,14,.,TRBV7-8,TGTGCCAGCAGCTTACGGGGGAGGAATCAGCCCCAGCATTTT,CASSLRGRNQPQHF
TRBJ2-1,.,14,TRBD2,TRBV7-6,TGTGCCAGCAGCCGCGGGGGGGCGAGAAATGAGCAGTTCTTC,CASSRGGARNEQFF
TRBJ1-3,.,11,.,TRBV6-5,TGTGCCAGCTCTCAAGCCAACACCATATATTTT,CASSQANTIYF
TRBJ1-1,.,13,TRBD1,TRBV18,TGTGCCAGCTCACCAGGACAGGGGGAGGAAGCTTTCTTT,CASSPGQGEEAFF